This TCR beta chain emerged from a study of CD8+ T cells in alopecia areata. Overall study findings and caveats: Scalp clonality and expanded CD8+ clones among the top 100 fell significantly with tofacitinib. Across lesional scalp, and particularly alopecia totalis/universalis, clonality surpassed that of normal scalp. Baseline CD8+ expansion's link to response remains uncertain, as there was one nonresponder.

Concerning this clone: The antigen remains undetermined.

Extracted RNA was reverse transcribed, and the resulting cDNA served as sequencing template. Only in-frame clones appear in the TCRdb table, and some are missing; sequencing was by immunoSEQ multiplex PCR. The sample has 120,000 to 150,000 clones, roughly four fifths seen once. Treatment of the sample: oral pan-JAK inhibitor, 5-10 mg twice daily. This CDR3 has 16 amino acids. CDR1 is PRHDT and CDR2 is FYEKMQ in the germline V gene (reference sequence). The ends were cut back, 6 bases at V and 0 bases at J, with 18 bases in the middle. The chain combines TRBV13 with TRBJ2-7; D is possibly TRBD1 (6 bases). This sequence originates from a human donor with alopecia areata. Source: CD8+ T cells sorted from blood, taken at week 4, from a patient treated with tofacitinib. The chain's CDR3 is CASSFSGAIRSYEQYF. Written as DNA, the CDR3 is TGTGCCAGCAGTTTCTCAGGGGCGATCCGCTCCTACGAGCAGTACTTC.